This entry concerns a single T cell receptor (beta chain). In the authors' workflow: Amplification with reference gene primers provided the estimates of nucleated cell counts. Libraries were prepared by immunoSEQ multiplex PCR; TCRdb keeps only in-frame clonotypes and omits some of them. V and J calls and clone size are given by that table; D and trimming were obtained from the DNA. Here the sample spans approximately 270,000 clones, roughly 88% being singletons. The sample belongs to a study of blood T cell repertoires in COVID-19. Overall study: The analysed material was cDNA or gDNA that came from T cells, B-cell-depleted T cells, or PBMCs.

The CDR3 consists of 14 residues. The junction had 8 bases not matched to a gene; V was cut back by 6 bases and J by 4 bases. Looked up from germline, CDR1 is SNHLY and CDR2 is FYNNEI. The clonotype originates from a woman aged 45-65 years who had recovered from COVID-19. The sample taken for sequencing was PBMCs or T cells enriched from blood (not recorded which). The gene calls are TRBV2 and TRBJ1-2; 7 bases fit TRBD1. CDR3 residues: CASRSRGGVYGYTF. DNA for the CDR3: TGTGCCAGCAGGAGTAGAGGGGGCGTCTATGGCTACACCTTC.